Sequencing of this T cell receptor beta chain was carried out in a study of T cells in localized non-small cell lung cancer. Notes on the study in general: Detection in adjacent lung was observed for a median 57 of the top 100 tumor clones. Longer overall survival associated with higher blood T cell density; shorter survival with higher adjacent-lung clonality.

The table came from immunoSEQ multiplex PCR; TCRdb's copy has only in-frame clones and leaves some out. Found here are some 30,000 clones, 78% of them singletons; the top ten hold about 35%. For this clone: The target antigen is unknown.

Germline CDR1 and CDR2: SGDLS and YYNGEE. Between the trimmed V and J ends, which lost 0 bases and 4 bases, there was a span of 11 bases. The CDR3 extends over 15 amino acids. The sequence came from a male donor aged 60 or over with stage II squamous cell lung carcinoma. The genes are TRBV9 and TRBJ2-1; D might be TRBD1 or TRBD2, each matching 7 bases. Sequenced material: peripheral blood, taken before any cancer treatment. The CDR3 spells CASSVGQGGYNEQFF. The CDR3 DNA is TGTGCCAGCAGCGTAGGACAGGGAGGGTACAATGAGCAGTTCTTC.